This passage covers 9 T cell receptor beta chains from one sample sequenced in a study of Graves' ophthalmopathy and Graves' hyperthyroidism. RNA transcripts were the source from which TCR beta CDR3 regions were amplified. In the first round, RT-PCR was carried out with HTBI primers, and a multiplex PCR formed the second round. One entry per CDR3 protein, called by TCRdb with MiXCR from the multiplex PCR reads. The table includes over a million distinct CDR3 sequences, about 38% detected once. Material for sequencing was peripheral blood or thyroid tissue (not recorded which). The receptor source for this set is an adult man with Graves' hyperthyroidism.

This CDR3 is CASSPGQNNEQYF. The CDR3, as DNA: TGTGCCAGCAGCCCGGGACAGAACAACGAGCAGTACTTC. The chain links TRBV5-6 to TRBJ2-7; TRBD1 matches at 7 bases. Germline lookup yields CDR1 SGHDT and CDR2 YYEEEE. The CDR3 sequence is 13 residues long. Trimming cost V 4 bases and J 5 bases; bases outside gene matches: 6.

In its sample, this clonotype was seen a few times. A read error may account for a junction end that differs from germline. The gene calls are TRBV5-5 and TRBJ2-2; no reliable D call. Germline V gene data show CDR1 as SGHKS and CDR2 as YYEKEE (reference sequence). This CDR3 has 16 residues. CDR3 sequence: CASSLGPGYDTGELFF. CDR3 bases: TGCGCCAGCAGCTTGGGCCCCGGTTACGACACCGGGGAGCTGTTTTTT.

This clonotype has only a few counts. The rearrangement links TRBV20-1 to TRBJ2-7; D might be TRBD1 (6 bases). Germline V gene data show CDR1 as DFQATT and CDR2 as SNEGSKA (reference sequence). V was cut by 0 bases and J by 6 bases, with 21 bases left in between. The CDR3 sequence is 16 residues long. In DNA, the CDR3 is TGCAGTGCTAGAGATAAGACTCGGACAGAAAGGTCCGAGCAGTACTTC. Translating gives CSARDKTRTERSEQYF.

This clonotype was seen repeatedly, ten times or more. In DNA form, the CDR3 reads TGTGCCAGCAGCGACACCATCGGGACTAGCGGGAGGGCCGTCTACGAGCAGTACTTC. This sequence encodes CASSDTIGTSGRAVYEQYF. The rearrangement links TRBV2 to TRBJ2-7; 16 nucleotides line up with TRBD2. V was pared by 6 bases and J by 3 bases, with 14 bases of the junction left unmatched. This CDR3 is 19 amino acids long. Germline loops: CDR1 SNHLY, CDR2 FYNNEI.

As regards this clonotype: The junction and the germline gene differ at one end; a read error may be behind it. J is TRBJ1-1 and V is TRBV10-3; TRBD1 matches 7 bases. The CDR3 sequence is 16 residues long. The V gene's germline CDR1 is ENHRY and CDR2 SYGVKD. CDR3 sequence: CASSYLGGGLNTEAFF. For the CDR3, the DNA is TGTGCCAGCAGTTACTTAGGAGGGGGCCTGAACACTGAAGCTTTCTTT.

This clonotype has a single count. CDR3 sequence reads: CASGEDRGATNEKLFF. CDR3 coding DNA: TGCGCCAGCGGAGAGGACAGGGGGGCAACTAATGAAAAACTGTTTTTT. The chain uses TRBV5-1 and TRBJ1-4, with 10 bases fitting TRBD1. V was clipped by 7 bases and J by 0 bases; unmatched bases: 6. The CDR3 is 16 amino acids. Germline V gene sequence: CDR1 SGHRS, CDR2 YFSETQ.

V and J are TRBV10-3 and TRBJ2-5, with 8 positions matching TRBD1. After removal of 0 bases from V and 5 bases from J, the junction contained 2 bases not matched to a gene. The CDR3 consists of 14 residues. From germline, CDR1 is ENHRY and CDR2 SYGVKD. Here the CDR3 reads CAISESTGEETQYF. CDR3 bases: TGTGCCATCAGTGAGTCGACAGGGGAGGAGACCCAGTACTTC.

There are many counts of this clonotype. The chain links TRBV7-9 to TRBJ1-4; D call uncertain. The CDR3 has 15 residues. Germline V lookup: CDR1 SEHNR, CDR2 FQNEAQ (reference sequence). Trimming removed 0 bases at V and 6 bases at J, with 11 bases between. As DNA, the CDR3 is TGTGCCAGCAGCTTAGCGGGCAGAGGAGATGAAAAACTGTTTTTT. Its protein is CASSLAGRGDEKLFF. Supplemented by reference TRBV7-9 and TRBJ1-4, the full variable domain reads DTGVSQNPRHKITKRGQNVTFRCDPISEHNRLYWYRQTLGQGPEFLTYFQNEAQLEKSRLLSDRFSAERPKGSFSTLEIQRTEQGDSAMYLCASSLAGRGDEKLFFGSGTQLSVL.

This clonotype was recorded a few times. CDR3: CAWSVTVNTEAFF. CDR3 bases: TGTGCCTGGAGTGTGACAGTGAACACTGAAGCTTTCTTT. The rearrangement uses TRBV30 and TRBJ1-1; tentative D call: TRBD1 (5 bases). CDR3 length: 13 residues. Germline V gene data show CDR1 as GTSNPN and CDR2 as SVGIG (reference sequence). V lost 0 bases and J lost 0, with 5 bases in between.